The 29 T cell receptor beta chains below all came from one sample that was sequenced in a study of blood T cells in healthy people across ages. Alongside a J-beta primer mix, a sample-barcoded 5' primer served in a second PCR lasting roughly 6 to 11 cycles. Each CDR3 protein is one row after TCRdb ran MiXCR on the 5' RACE reads. The data contain around 800,000 distinct CDR3 sequences, roughly 24% of them singletons. These data also featured in a second study, about T cells of mothers and their children.

Material: blood. These receptors all stem from a boy younger than 18 in good health.

This chain uses TRBV11-2 with TRBJ1-3; unclear D gene. Germline V CDR1 and CDR2: SGHAT, FQNNGV. Trimming took 0 bases from V and 3 from J, leaving 9 bases between them. The CDR3 runs to 15 residues. CDR3 protein: CASSLEQTFGNTIYF. CDR3 DNA: TGTGCCAGCAGCTTAGAACAAACGTTTGGAAACACCATATATTTT.

In this sample, this clonotype turned up a few times. This chain joins TRBV7-9 and TRBJ2-7; 7 bases fit TRBD1. This CDR3 has 15 residues. CDR1 SEHNR and CDR2 FQNEAQ come from the germline V gene (reference sequence). The trim removed 4 bases at V and 3 bases at J, leaving 9 bases unmatched. CDR3 protein: CASSWDLGTVYEQYF. In nucleotides, the CDR3 is TGTGCCAGCAGCTGGGACCTAGGGACAGTCTACGAGCAGTACTTC.

V gene TRBV7-3 combines with J gene TRBJ1-5; 12 bases fit TRBD1. The germline CDR1 and CDR2 sequences are SGHTA and FQGTGA. The CDR3 is 16 residues long. The J segment lost 7 bases and the V segment lost 1 base, leaving 5 bases of the junction unmatched. The CDR3: CASSLNGDRGRQPQHF. CDR3 sequence (DNA): TGTGCCAGCAGCTTAAACGGGGACAGGGGGCGACAGCCCCAGCATTTT.

This rearrangement joins TRBV25-1 to TRBJ2-5; 8 positions match TRBD2. The V gene end was trimmed by 1 base and the J gene end by 2 bases; junction bases not matched to a gene: 6. Germline V gene data show CDR1 as MGHDK and CDR2 as SYGVNS. There are 16 residues in the CDR3. CDR3 residues: CASSESLPGGQETQYF. The CDR3 coding sequence is TGTGCCAGCAGTGAATCTTTGCCGGGGGGGCAAGAGACCCAGTACTTC.

This clonotype was seen a handful of times. The V and J genes are TRBV9 and TRBJ1-6; D gene uncertain. The CDR3 runs 12 residues. Germline CDR1 and CDR2: SGDLS and YYNGEE. V was pared by 0 bases and J by 10 bases, with 5 bases between. CDR3 nucleotide sequence: TGTGCCAGCAGCGTAGAGGGATCACCCCTCCACTTT. Residues: CASSVEGSPLHF.

The V gene is TRBV29-1, the J gene TRBJ1-1; the D gene is possibly TRBD1 (5 bases). V lost 0 bases and J lost 0, with 5 bases in between. This CDR3 contains 13 residues. Per the germline V gene, CDR1 is SQVTM and CDR2 is ANQGSEA. CDR3 loop: CSVEEGVNTEAFF. In DNA, the CDR3 is TGCAGCGTTGAAGAAGGGGTGAACACTGAAGCTTTCTTT.

This clonotype was detected a few times. The V gene is TRBV5-1, the J gene TRBJ1-5; 10 positions agree with TRBD1. CDR1 is SGHRS, CDR2 YFSETQ, per germline. The CDR3 is made up of 15 amino acids. V lost 4 bases and J lost 6; bases outside the gene matches: 7. The CDR3 coding sequence is TGCGCCAGCAGCCCCGGGACAGGGGTGAGTCAGCCCCAGCATTTT. It is translated as CASSPGTGVSQPQHF.

There are a few counts of this clonotype. V gene TRBV18 combines with J gene TRBJ2-5, with D possibly being TRBD1 or TRBD2 (5 bases each). The end of the DNA fits TRBJ2-7 better, so the J call may be wrong. The germline V gene has CDR1 KGHSH and CDR2 LQKENI. This CDR3 is 15 amino acids long. DNA for the CDR3: TGTGCCAGCTCACCCGGGGCAGGGCGAGGGGACGAGCAGTACTTC. This encodes CASSPGAGRGDEQYF.

This clonotype was seen a few times. The chain joins TRBV6-6 to TRBJ2-5; no definite D call. Germline-derived CDR1 and CDR2 are MNHNY and SVGAGI (reference sequence). V was shortened by 5 bases and J by 4 bases, with 14 bases between the two germline ends. The CDR3 spans 14 residues. The CDR3 DNA follows: TGTGCCAGCAGTCCTGAGGTCAGTTCAGAGACCCAGTACTTC. Its protein is CASSPEVSSETQYF.

As DNA, the CDR3 is TGTGCCAGCAGCCCATTAGCGGGGGCCCGACACGAGCAGTTCTTC. It yields the protein CASSPLAGARHEQFF. The V and J genes are TRBV9 and TRBJ2-5; TRBD2 agrees at 9 bases. The DNA end is a closer match to TRBJ2-1, so the J assignment may be wrong. Germline V gene sequence: CDR1 SGDLS, CDR2 YYNGEE. There are 15 residues in the CDR3.

The chain uses TRBV24-1 and TRBJ2-3, with TRBD2 matching over 11 bases. This CDR3 has 18 residues. V lost 2 bases to trimming and J lost 2 bases; unmatched junction nucleotides: 8. Per the germline V gene, CDR1 is KGHDR and CDR2 is SFDVKD. The CDR3 DNA sequence: TGTGCCACCAGTGATTCCGGGGCTAGCGGGGGGATCACAGATACGCAGTATTTT. Its translation: CATSDSGASGGITDTQYF.

This clonotype was counted a few times. The chain couples TRBV12-3 or TRBV12-4 to TRBJ2-5; 10 bases match TRBD2. The CDR3 length is 15 residues. Losses at the gene ends were 7 bases for V and 6 bases for J; bases not matched to a gene: 11. CDR3 in amino acids: CASTHRTSGEQTQYF. The CDR3 DNA sequence: TGTGCCAGCACCCACCGGACTAGCGGCGAGCAGACCCAGTACTTC.

This clonotype has a handful of counts. V usage is TRBV7-2 and J usage is TRBJ2-7; either TRBD1 or TRBD2 may supply D (5 bases each). V lost 4 bases and J 2 bases, leaving 21 bases between the germline ends. The CDR3 is 17 residues long. CDR1 SGHTA and CDR2 FQGNSA come from the germline V gene. The CDR3 DNA sequence: TGTGCCAGCAGCTGGATACCGGGGCCTAACCCCACCTACGAGCAGTACTTC. Translation gives CASSWIPGPNPTYEQYF. The entire variable domain, with the rest obtained from reference TRBV7-2 and TRBJ2-7, is as follows: GAGVSQSPSNKVTEKGKDVELRCDPISGHTALYWYRQSLGQGLEFLIYFQGNSAPDKSGLPSDRFSAERTGGSVSTLTIQRTQQEDSAVYLCASSWIPGPNPTYEQYFGPGTRLTVT.

This clonotype was seen a handful of times. The rearrangement uses TRBV6-6 and TRBJ2-1, with 8 nucleotides matching TRBD2. The CDR3 loop spans 17 amino acids. Germline values: CDR1 MNHNY, CDR2 SVGAGI (reference sequence). Trimming at V came to 3 bases and at J to 10 bases, leaving 17 bases not matched to a gene. The CDR3 here is CASSYSIGGGPPMEQFF. The CDR3 coding sequence is TGTGCCAGCAGTTATTCGATCGGGGGGGGCCCCCCCATGGAGCAGTTCTTC.

This clonotype was seen more than once but under ten times. This chain connects TRBV5-1 to TRBJ2-5; TRBD1 might be the D (5 bases). V lost 0 bases to trimming and J lost 5 bases, with 11 bases between them. This CDR3 is built from 14 residues. CDR1 and CDR2 (germline): SGHRS, YFSETQ. The CDR3 spells CASSLVQGWETQYF. For the CDR3, the DNA is TGCGCCAGCAGCTTGGTTCAGGGTTGGGAGACCCAGTACTTC.

Only a few counts were recorded for this clonotype. The chain joins TRBV9 to TRBJ2-5, with unresolved D. The end of the DNA is better explained by TRBJ2-7, so the J call may be wrong. CDR1 is SGDLS and CDR2 is YYNGEE in the germline V gene. CDR3 length: 14 amino acids. CDR3 sequence: CASRPWIASYEQYF. CDR3 DNA: TGTGCCAGCCGGCCTTGGATAGCTAGCTACGAGCAGTACTTC.

This clonotype has a count of ten or more. This rearrangement joins TRBV7-6 to TRBJ2-5; D gene uncertain. Trimming cost V 1 base and J 2 bases, with 8 bases left between them. The CDR3 extends over 14 amino acids. The germline V gene encodes CDR1 SGHVS and CDR2 FNYEAQ. This CDR3 is CASSLEQRQETQYF. CDR3 DNA: TGTGCCAGCAGCTTAGAACAGAGACAAGAGACCCAGTACTTC.

The chain recombines TRBV5-1 with TRBJ2-5; TRBD1 matches at 8 bases. V dropped 3 bases and J dropped 2; count of bases not matched to a gene: 6. The CDR3 covers 15 residues. CDR1 is SGHRS and CDR2 is YFSETQ in the germline V gene. CDR3 residues: CASSWDGQGQETQYF. The CDR3 bases are TGCGCCAGCAGCTGGGACGGACAGGGACAAGAGACCCAGTACTTC.

In this sample, this clonotype turned up a few times. This chain uses TRBV12-5 with TRBJ1-1; D not certain. The CDR3 is 14 amino acids. Germline V gene data show CDR1 as LGHNT and CDR2 as FRNRAP. V lost 7 bases, J lost 8 bases, and 20 bases lay in between. CDR3 residues: CASVHSSEGPEAFF. As DNA, the CDR3 is TGTGCTAGTGTCCATTCGAGCGAGGGTCCCGAAGCTTTCTTT.

On this clonotype itself: One junction end disagrees with the germline gene, perhaps due to a read error. The chain has TRBV7-7 and TRBJ1-1, with a tentative D call TRBD1 (6 bases). The CDR3 contains 13 residues. Germline lookup yields CDR1 SSHAT and CDR2 FNYEAQ (reference sequence). The chain's CDR3 is CASSRGGFAEAFF. DNA for the CDR3: TGTGCTAGCAGCCGAGGGGGATTCGCTGAAGCTTTCTTT.

In its sample, this clonotype was seen a few times. A read error is likely, as this CDR3 ends without the conserved phenylalanine or tryptophan. The chain is built from TRBV18 and TRBJ1-3, with a tentative D call TRBD1 (6 bases). Germline V gene lookup returns CDR1 KGHSH and CDR2 LQKENI. This CDR3 is built from 16 residues. V lost 5 bases and J 0 bases, leaving 14 bases between the germline ends. This CDR3 reads CASSTNRAPSGNTIYV. DNA of the CDR3: TGTGCCAGCTCAACAAACAGGGCCCCCTCTGGAAACACCATATATGTT.

V gene TRBV7-3 combines with J gene TRBJ2-1; 7 bases are a match to TRBD2. Germline CDR1 and CDR2: SGHTA and FQGTGA. The junction had 7 bases not matched to a gene; V was cut back by 3 bases and J by 5 bases. The CDR3 has 15 residues. CDR3 sequence reads: CASSLWGGINNEQFF. In DNA form, the CDR3 reads TGTGCCAGCAGCTTGTGGGGGGGGATAAACAATGAGCAGTTCTTC.

The chain couples TRBV27 to TRBJ2-5; perhaps TRBD1 as D (6 bases). The J call may be in error: the DNA end matches TRBJ2-1 better. Germline V CDR1 and CDR2: MNHEY, SMNVEV (reference sequence). This CDR3 spans 13 amino acids. The CDR3 region has the DNA TGTGCCAGCAGTGTCGTCTTCGGGACAGAGCAGTTCTTC. This translates into CASSVVFGTEQFF.

This clonotype was detected only a few times. The gene calls are TRBV5-5 and TRBJ2-5; D is tentatively TRBD1 or TRBD2 (5 bases each). The V and J ends lost 0 bases and 5 bases respectively, with 17 bases between them. CDR1 SGHKS and CDR2 YYEKEE come from the germline V gene (reference sequence). This CDR3 has 16 amino acids. Written as DNA, the CDR3 is TGTGCCAGCAGCTTGGCTACCGGGACCCTGGGGGAGACCCAGTACTTC. Translated: CASSLATGTLGETQYF. The full variable domain, in which reference TRBV5-5 and TRBJ2-5 provide the parts outside the CDR3, is DAGVTQSPTHLIKTRGQQVTLRCSPISGHKSVSWYQQVLGQGPQFIFQYYEKEERGRGNFPDRFSARQFPNYSSELNVNALLLGDSALYLCASSLATGTLGETQYFGPGTRLLVL.

This clonotype was recorded a few times. CDR3 bases: TGCGCCAGCAGCTTGGACAGGGTCCACACCGGGGAGCTGTTTTTT. This codes for CASSLDRVHTGELFF. This rearrangement joins TRBV5-1 to TRBJ2-2; TRBD1 might be the D (6 bases). Trimming pared 0 bases from V and 3 bases from J, leaving 9 bases between. The germline V gene encodes CDR1 SGHRS and CDR2 YFSETQ. CDR3 length equals 15 residues.

This clonotype occurred a few times. The chain couples TRBV6-5 to TRBJ1-1; perhaps TRBD1 as D (5 bases). Germline V gene lookup returns CDR1 MNHEY and CDR2 SVGAGI. This CDR3 is 13 amino acids long. V was pared by 7 bases and J by 1 base, with 10 bases between. This CDR3 is CASNGDPNTEAFF. CDR3 nucleotides: TGTGCCAGCAATGGGGACCCGAACACTGAAGCTTTCTTT.

This chain joins TRBV3-1 and TRBJ1-2, with TRBD1 matching 8 bases. V trimming: 4 bases; J trimming: 3 bases; junction bases outside the gene matches: 4. The CDR3 has 14 amino acids. Germline V gene sequence: CDR1 LGHDT, CDR2 YNNKEL (reference sequence). The CDR3 is CASSPRGQDYGYTF. Here the CDR3 DNA reads TGTGCCAGCAGCCCCAGGGGGCAAGACTATGGCTACACCTTC.

This rearrangement joins TRBV4-1 to TRBJ1-5; maybe TRBD1 (6 bases). Between the trimmed V and J ends, which lost 0 bases and 5 bases, there was a span of 14 bases. This CDR3 comprises 16 residues. Looked up from germline, CDR1 is MGHRA and CDR2 is YSYEKL. CDR3: CASSQEVQGGHQPQHF. The CDR3, as DNA: TGCGCCAGCAGCCAAGAGGTACAGGGAGGGCATCAGCCCCAGCATTTT.

The table lists this clonotype with a few counts. This chain connects TRBV5-1 to TRBJ2-7; possibly TRBD2 for D (5 bases). The CDR3 is made up of 16 amino acids. Trimming stripped 1 base from V and 3 bases from J, with 17 bases between. The germline CDR1 and CDR2 sequences are SGHRS and YFSETQ. CDR3 in DNA: TGCGCCAGCAGCTTGATGGGAATCGGGGTTAACTACGAGCAGTACTTC. It encodes CASSLMGIGVNYEQYF. The variable domain in full, with the rest retrieved from reference TRBV5-1 and TRBJ2-7, is KAGVTQTPRYLIKTRGQQVTLSCSPISGHRSVSWYQQTPGQGLQFLFEYFSETQRNKGNFPGRFSGRQFSNSRSEMNVSTLELGDSALYLCASSLMGIGVNYEQYFGPGTRLTVT.